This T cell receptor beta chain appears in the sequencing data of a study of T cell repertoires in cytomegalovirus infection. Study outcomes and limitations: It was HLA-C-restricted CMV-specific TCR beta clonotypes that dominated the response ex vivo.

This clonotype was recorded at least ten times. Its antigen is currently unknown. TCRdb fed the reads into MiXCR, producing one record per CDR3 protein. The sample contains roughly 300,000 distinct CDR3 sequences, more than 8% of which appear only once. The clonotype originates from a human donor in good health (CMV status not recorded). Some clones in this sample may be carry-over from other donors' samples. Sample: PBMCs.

The DNA of the CDR3 is TGTGCCAGCAGCACTACAGGGGGCGCGGGTGAAGCTTTCTTT. It translates to CASSTTGGAGEAFF. This chain connects TRBV12-3 or TRBV12-4 to TRBJ1-1; 9 bases align to TRBD1. This CDR3 region has 14 residues. V shed 6 bases and J 7 bases; nucleotides not matched to a gene: 9.